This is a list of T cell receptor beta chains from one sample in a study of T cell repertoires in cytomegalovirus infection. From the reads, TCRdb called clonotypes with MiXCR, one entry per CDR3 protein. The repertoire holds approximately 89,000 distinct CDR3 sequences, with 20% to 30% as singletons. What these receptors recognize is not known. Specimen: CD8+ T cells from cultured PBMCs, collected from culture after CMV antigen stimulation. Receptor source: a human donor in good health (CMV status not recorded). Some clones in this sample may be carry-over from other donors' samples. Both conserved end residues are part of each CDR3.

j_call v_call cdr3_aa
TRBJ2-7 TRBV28 CASSLPTGGVGYEQYF
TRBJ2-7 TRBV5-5 CASSPDRGEYF
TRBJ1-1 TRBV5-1 CASSPTTGAENTEAFF
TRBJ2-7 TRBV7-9 CASSPATLPPYEQYF
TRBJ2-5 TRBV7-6 CASSPLAYQETQYF
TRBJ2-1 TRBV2 CASSELSRTSGYNEQFF
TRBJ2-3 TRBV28 CASSLSDNPADTQYF
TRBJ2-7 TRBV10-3 CAISEGQRMTYEQYF
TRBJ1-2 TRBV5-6 CASSLWAGAGGYTF
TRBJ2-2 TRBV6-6 CASSWGTIDTGELFF
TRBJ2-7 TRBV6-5 CASSYGTGIHEQYF
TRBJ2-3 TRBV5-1 CASSLGAAGSTDTQYF
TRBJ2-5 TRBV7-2 CASSPDSRDFYF
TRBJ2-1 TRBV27 CATRTSGSSSYNEQFF
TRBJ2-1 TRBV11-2 CASSLLAGGLNEQFF
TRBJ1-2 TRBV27 CASSLSGSYGYTF
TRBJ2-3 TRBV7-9 CASSSRTGGRTDTQYF
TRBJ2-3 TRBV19 CASSTPRGKRGPTDTQYF
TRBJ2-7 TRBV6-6 CASSLRGSRPNEQYF
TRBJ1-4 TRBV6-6 CASSSPGEKLFF
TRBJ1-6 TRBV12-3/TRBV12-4 CASSLLGNSPLHF
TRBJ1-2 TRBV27 CASTQIGGNYGYTF
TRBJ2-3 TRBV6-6 CASAGVSTDTQYF
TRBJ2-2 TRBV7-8 CASSSQGDISTGELFF
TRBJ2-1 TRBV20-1 CSARDLDLTYNEQFF
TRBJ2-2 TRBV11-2 CASSLAGITGELFF
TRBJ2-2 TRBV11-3 CASGSPREDTGELFF
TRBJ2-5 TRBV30 CAWSVSSGYQETQYF
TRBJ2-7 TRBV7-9 CASRTEGPDEQYF
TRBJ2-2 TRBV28 CASSLLAYKSTGELFF
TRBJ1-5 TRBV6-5 CASSSQGAGNQPQHF
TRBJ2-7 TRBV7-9 CASSLVVSQGGQRNYEQYF
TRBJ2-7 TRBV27 CASSLSGARYEQYF
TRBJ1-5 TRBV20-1 CSASPTSTQHF
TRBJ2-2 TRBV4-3 CASSRADRDMDTGELFF
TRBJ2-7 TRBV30 CAWSEGLYEQYF
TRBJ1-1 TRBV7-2 CASRQGLNTEAFF
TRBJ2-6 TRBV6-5 CASSYLASGANVLTF
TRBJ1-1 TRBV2 CASSEARTGEVNTEAFF
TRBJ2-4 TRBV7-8 CASSLAGGGGNIQYF
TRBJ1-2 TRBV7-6 CASSLDMGFGYGYTF
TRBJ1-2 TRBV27 CANSLSGLGPYGYTF
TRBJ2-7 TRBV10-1 CASSEGGAQYF
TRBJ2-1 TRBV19 CASSQGRYNEQFF
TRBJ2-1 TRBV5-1 CASSLASGGYNEQFF
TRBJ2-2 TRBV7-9 CASSREGTSARELFF
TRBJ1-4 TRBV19 CASSSGVATNEKLFF
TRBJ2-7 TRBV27 CASSLAGTLFNEQYF
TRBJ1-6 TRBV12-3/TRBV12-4 CASSPGRDNSPLHF
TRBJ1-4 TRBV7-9 CASSPRTGDATNEKLFF
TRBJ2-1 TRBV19 CASSRGVNEQFF
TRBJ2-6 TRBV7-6 CASSLTGTGESGANVLTF
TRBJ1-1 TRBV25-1 CASILTGGNTEAFF
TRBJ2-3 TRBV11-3 CASSLRTGESDTQYF